What follows are 2 T cell receptor beta chains derived from one specimen sequenced in a study of T cells in women clearing cervical HPV infection. Repertoires were generated with immunoSEQ multiplex PCR, while TCRdb's copy carries only in-frame clones and drops some. The sample shows tens of thousands of clones, and 7% to 7.5% sits with its ten largest clones. The sample taken for sequencing was blood buffy coat. The receptor source for this set is a woman between 18 and 70 years old with a cervical HPV16 infection that either progressed to CIN3+ or cleared (not recorded which).

In the case of this clone: The read terminates 3 residues before the CDR3 end, so the remaining end is supplied by the germline J gene. This rearrangement joins TRBV5-4 to TRBJ2-4; D is perhaps TRBD1 (6 bases). The CDR3 has 14 amino acids. Trimming cost V 4 bases and J 8 bases, with 16 bases left between them. CDR1 and CDR2 from the germline V gene are SGHNT and YYREEE (reference sequence). Incomplete CDR3 DNA: TGTGCCAGCAGCCGGAACCGGGACATAGACATT. Translation: CASSRNRDIDI. The whole CDR3 protein is CASSRNRDIDIQYF.

With respect to this clone: The read gets to within 3 residues of the CDR3 end, and the germline J gene fills in the rest. V gene TRBV6-9 combines with J gene TRBJ1-2, with D perhaps matching TRBD1 (6 bases). The CDR3 runs to 13 residues. Germline V gene lookup returns CDR1 MNHGY and CDR2 SVAAGI. This chain's CDR3 is CASSARTAGGYTF. CDR3 DNA (partial): TGTGCCAGCAGTGCCCGGACAGCCGGGGGC.